This T cell receptor beta chain was captured in a study of tumor and adjacent non-tumor tissue in lung cancer. This CDR3 has 15 residues. Germline CDR1 is SGHAT and CDR2 is FQNNGV. RNA was extracted from bulk tissue without any cell sorting. The normal lung tissue was taken more than 3 cm from the tumor edge. A modified ARM-PCR protocol with three rounds of nested PCR amplified TCRbeta. TCRdb reprocessed the multiplex PCR reads via MiXCR and lists one record per CDR3 protein. The sample includes about 50,000 distinct CDR3 sequences, around three quarters of them seen just once. Note on this clonotype: The junction departs from the called germline gene at one end, perhaps through a read error.

The chain employs TRBV11-2 and TRBJ2-5, with 9 bases that match TRBD1. Input material: distant non-tumor lung tissue. The clonotype comes from an older woman with non-small cell lung cancer. CDR3 DNA: TGTGCCAGTAGCTCGACAGGAACAGGGGGCGGGAGCCAGTACTTC. It translates to CASSSTGTGGGSQYF.